These T cell receptor beta chains were read from a single sample in a study of shared clonotypes between healthy human individuals. Measured with immunoSEQ multiplex PCR; TCRdb has only the in-frame clones, and not every one. The table has over a million clones, roughly 74% seen once. Specimen: memory CD4+ T cells from PBMCs. The source of these receptors is a young man in good health. Some clones in this sample may be carry-over from other donors' samples. CDR3s include the opening cysteine and the closing phenylalanine or tryptophan. A D gene is named only where the DNA matches it firmly. A clone size is listed for some rows: how often the clone was seen (once, few, many), or a class if it is expanded.

NA TRBJ1-4 TRBV6-6 NA TGTGCCAGCGCGGGGGTTACGGTAAAACTGTTTTTT CASAGVTVKLFF
NA TRBJ2-1 TRBV4-3 NA TGCGCCAGCAGCCAAGCGGCCAGTAGGATAAATGAGCAGTTCTTC CASSQAASRINEQFF
NA TRBJ1-1 TRBV5-1 NA TGCGCCAGCAGCTTCGGGACGGGGGCGTCAGCTTTCTTT CASSFGTGASAFF
NA TRBJ1-2 TRBV6-1 NA TGTGCCAGCAGAGGGGGGCGCGGCTATGGCTACACCTTC CASRGGRGYGYTF
NA TRBJ2-7 TRBV5-1 TRBD1 TGCGCCAGCAGCTTGTGGACAGGGCCGCGGGAGCAGTACTTC CASSLWTGPREQYF
NA TRBJ2-3 TRBV4-1 NA TGCGCCAGCAGCTCAAGCCCGGGGGGCAGTCCAGATACGCAGTATTTT CASSSSPGGSPDTQYF
NA TRBJ2-7 TRBV5-1 NA TGCGCCAGCAGTGACGATGGGAGCTACGAGCAGTACTTC CASSDDGSYEQYF
NA TRBJ2-1 TRBV5-1 TRBD2 TGCGCCAGCAGCTTGGCGGGACTAGCGGGAGGAGAGTCGTTCTTC CASSLAGLAGGESFF
NA TRBJ2-2 TRBV7-3 TRBD2 TGTGCCAGCAGTAGCGGGAGGGCCAAAGGCGGGGAGCTGTTTTTT CASSSGRAKGGELFF
NA TRBJ2-3 TRBV5-1 NA TGCGCCAGCAGCTTGGGTACGGGGGGCACAGATACGCAGTATTTT CASSLGTGGTDTQYF
NA TRBJ2-6 TRBV19 NA TGTGCCAGTAGCCCTGAGCCCTCTGGGGCCAACGTCCTGACTTTC CASSPEPSGANVLTF
NA TRBJ1-2 TRBV5-6 NA TGTGCCAGCAGCCGGGAGACCCCGGGCGCGGGCGGCTACACCTTC CASSRETPGAGGYTF
NA TRBJ2-3 TRBV2 TRBD1 TGTGCCAGCAGGGGACAGGGACGGCGCACAGATACGCAGTATTTT CASRGQGRRTDTQYF
NA TRBJ2-7 TRBV10-3 TRBD1 TGTGCCATCAAGGGGGCCCGCTCCTACGAGCAGTACTTC CAIKGARSYEQYF
NA TRBJ1-2 TRBV5-1 NA TGCGCCAGCAGCCCCGGTACGGGACATACATATGGCTACACCTTC CASSPGTGHTYGYTF
NA TRBJ2-7 TRBV5-1 TRBD1 TGCGCCAGCAGCTTGCGAGACAGGGGAGTGATCGACGAGCAGTACTTC CASSLRDRGVIDEQYF
NA TRBJ1-2 TRBV11-2 TRBD1 TGTGCCAGCAGCACACCAAGACAGGGAATAAAGTATGGCTACACCTTC CASSTPRQGIKYGYTF
NA TRBJ2-7 TRBV18 TRBD1 TGTGCCAGCTCACCTCCCGGGACAGGGGGCGAGCAGTACTTC CASSPPGTGGEQYF
once TRBJ2-1 TRBV5-6 TRBD2 TGTGCCAGCAGCTTGGTAGCGGGAGGGCCCGGTGAGCAGTTCTTC CASSLVAGGPGEQFF
NA TRBJ1-2 TRBV28 NA TGTGGTGCGGAGGGAGGGGACGGCTACACCTTC CGAEGGDGYTF
NA TRBJ1-2 TRBV7-8 TRBD1 TGTGCCAGCAGCTGGGGACAGGGGGCCGGCTATGGCTACACCTTC CASSWGQGAGYGYTF
NA TRBJ2-7 TRBV7-3 TRBD1 TGTGCCAGCAGCTTAAAGGTTGGGACAGACTACGAGCAGTACTTC CASSLKVGTDYEQYF
NA TRBJ1-5 TRBV7-2 NA TGTGCCAGCAGCTTATTCGGTCAGCCCCAGCATTTT CASSLFGQPQHF
NA TRBJ1-2 TRBV25-1 NA TGTGCCAGCAGTGATTTGGGAGGAGGGAGACTATACTATGGCTACACCTTC CASSDLGGGRLYYGYTF
NA TRBJ1-2 TRBV30 NA TGTGCCTGGAGTGTAGGCCAGACCTATGGCTACACCTTC CAWSVGQTYGYTF
NA TRBJ1-4 TRBV7-2 TRBD1 TGTGCCAGCAGCACCCGCTCAGGGGGAACAACTAATGAAAAACTGTTTTTT CASSTRSGGTTNEKLFF
NA TRBJ2-3 TRBV18 NA TGTGCCAGCTCACCACTCGATAGCCCAGATACGCAGTATTTT CASSPLDSPDTQYF
NA TRBJ2-7 TRBV5-5 NA TGTGCCAGCAGCTTTACAGGGAACGAGCAGTACTTC CASSFTGNEQYF
NA TRBJ2-3 TRBV6-6 TRBD1 TGTGCCAGTCGACAGGGGCTGGGGGGAGATACGCAGTATTTT CASRQGLGGDTQYF
many TRBJ1-2 TRBV9 TRBD1 TGTGCCAGCAGCCCCCGACAGGGGGCAGTGAGCGGCTACACCTTC CASSPRQGAVSGYTF
many TRBJ2-1 TRBV11-3 TRBD1 TGTGCCAGCAGCTCGTCCCGGGACAGGAGCGAGCAGTTCTTC CASSSSRDRSEQFF
NA TRBJ2-5 TRBV5-1 NA TGCGCCAGCAGCCGGGCAAGCGGACCCCAAGAGACCCAGTACTTC CASSRASGPQETQYF
NA TRBJ2-7 TRBV18 NA TGTGCCAGCTCATTTAGCCGGGACTCCTACGAGCAGTACTTC CASSFSRDSYEQYF
NA TRBJ1-2 TRBV4-3 NA TGCGCCAGCAGAGGAGGGATTGGAGTAAGCAGTGGCTACACCTTC CASRGGIGVSSGYTF
NA TRBJ2-5 TRBV28 NA TGTGCCAGCAGAATCGGACCACTGGAAGAGACCCAGTACTTC CASRIGPLEETQYF
NA TRBJ2-1 TRBV6-6 NA TGTGCCAGCAGCCAATCCGGGACTGGGAATGAGCAGTTCTTC CASSQSGTGNEQFF
NA TRBJ1-5 TRBV7-2 TRBD1 TGTGCCAGCAGCTTTCCAGGGGGCGATCAGCCCCAGCATTTT CASSFPGGDQPQHF
NA TRBJ2-1 TRBV4-1 TRBD2 TGCGCCAGCAGCCTGCCCCGGACTAGCGGGAGGAGTCAGAGAAATGAGCAGTTCTTC CASSLPRTSGRSQRNEQFF
once TRBJ1-1 TRBV10-3 TRBD1 TGTGCCATCAAGTGGGACAGGGGGGACACTGAAGCTTTCTTT CAIKWDRGDTEAFF